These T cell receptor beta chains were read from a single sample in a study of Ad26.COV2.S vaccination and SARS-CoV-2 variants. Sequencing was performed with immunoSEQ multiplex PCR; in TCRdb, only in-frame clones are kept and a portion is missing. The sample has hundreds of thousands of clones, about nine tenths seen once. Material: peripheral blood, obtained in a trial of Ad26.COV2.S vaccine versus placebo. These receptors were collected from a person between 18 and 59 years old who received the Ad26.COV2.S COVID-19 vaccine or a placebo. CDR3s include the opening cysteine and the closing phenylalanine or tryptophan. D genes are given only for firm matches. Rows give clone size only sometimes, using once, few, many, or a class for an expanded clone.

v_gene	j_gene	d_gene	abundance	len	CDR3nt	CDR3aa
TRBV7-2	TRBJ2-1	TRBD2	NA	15	TGTGCCAGCAGCCCCATTAGCGGGGGGGCGGTTGAGCAGTTCTTC	CASSPISGGAVEQFF
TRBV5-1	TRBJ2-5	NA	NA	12	TGCGCCAGCAGCCGGGCCCCCGGGACCCAGTACTTC	CASSRAPGTQYF
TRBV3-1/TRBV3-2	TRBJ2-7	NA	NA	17	TGTGCCAGCAGCCTGGGGTACGACCCTATGAGTTCCTACGAGCAGTACTTC	CASSLGYDPMSSYEQYF
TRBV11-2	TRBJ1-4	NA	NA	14	TGTGCCAGCAGCCCAGGCGGGGGGGGAGAAAAACTGTTTTTT	CASSPGGGGEKLFF
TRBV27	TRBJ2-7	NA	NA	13	TGTGCCAGCAGTTTAAAGGGAAACTACGAGCAGTACTTC	CASSLKGNYEQYF
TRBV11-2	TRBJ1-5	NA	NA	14	TGTGCCAGCAGCTTAGCAGGGGAGGAGCAGCCCCAGCATTTT	CASSLAGEEQPQHF
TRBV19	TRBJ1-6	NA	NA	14	TGTGCCAGTAGCCTTGGGACTGATAATTCACCCCTCCACTTT	CASSLGTDNSPLHF
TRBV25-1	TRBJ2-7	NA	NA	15	TGTGCCAGCAGTGTCCCGGGGCGGCCTGCCGGGGAGCAGTACTTC	CASSVPGRPAGEQYF
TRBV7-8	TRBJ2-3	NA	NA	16	TGTGCCAGCAGCCTCCCCCTTGGGTCGATAGTAGATACGCAGTATTTT	CASSLPLGSIVDTQYF
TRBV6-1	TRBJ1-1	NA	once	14	TGTGCCAGCAGTGAAGGGGCAGCTAACACTGAAGCTTTCTTT	CASSEGAANTEAFF
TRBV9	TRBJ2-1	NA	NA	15	TGTGCCAGCAGCGCTCCCCCTGGAGGCTACAATGAGCAGTTCTTC	CASSAPPGGYNEQFF
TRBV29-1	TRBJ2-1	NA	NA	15	TGCAGCGTTGAACGGGCAGAGAGCTCCTACAATGAGCAGTTCTTC	CSVERAESSYNEQFF
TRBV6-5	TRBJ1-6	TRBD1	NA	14	TGTGCCAGCAATCCGACAGGGCGGAATTCACCCCTCCACTTT	CASNPTGRNSPLHF
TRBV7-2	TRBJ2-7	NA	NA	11	TGTGCCAGCAGCCCTTCCTACGAGCAGTACTTC	CASSPSYEQYF
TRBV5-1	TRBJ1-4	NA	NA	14	TGCGCCAGCAACCTCCTCCCGGGGGATGAAAAACTGTTTTTT	CASNLLPGDEKLFF
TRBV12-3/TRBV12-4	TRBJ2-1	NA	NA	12	TGTGCCAGCAGTCCTACAGGGCACGAGCAGTTCTTC	CASSPTGHEQFF
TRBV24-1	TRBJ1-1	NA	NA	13	TGTGCCACCAGTCAATCGGGGGGCACTGAAGCTTTCTTT	CATSQSGGTEAFF
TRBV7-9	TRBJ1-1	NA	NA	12	TGTGCCAGCAGCTTAGGGGGCGGTGAAGCTTTCTTT	CASSLGGGEAFF
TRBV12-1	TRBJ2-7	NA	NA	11	TGTGCCAGCAGCTACCTTGGGGAGCAGTACTTC	CASSYLGEQYF
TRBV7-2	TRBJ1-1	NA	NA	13	TGTGCCAGCAGCCCCGGACGGACCACTGAAGCTTTCTTT	CASSPGRTTEAFF
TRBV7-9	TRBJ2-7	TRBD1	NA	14	TGTGCCAGCAGCCGGGGGACAGGCTATTACGAGCAGTACTTC	CASSRGTGYYEQYF